These 3 T cell receptor beta chains came from one sample sequenced in a study of T cell repertoires in cytomegalovirus infection. No antigen is known for these receptors. In TCRdb, the reads were re-called with MiXCR into one record per CDR3 protein. The sample comprises some 130,000 distinct CDR3 sequences, around 25% of which are singletons, and around 32% rests with the top ten. The specimen sequenced was PBMCs, sequenced either directly or after in vitro stimulation (not recorded which). The receptors here all came from a human donor in good health (CMV status not recorded). Some clones in this sample may be carry-over from other donors' samples.

The chain is built from TRBV19 and TRBJ1-2, with D maybe TRBD1 (5 bases). V was trimmed by 8 bases and J by 0 bases, leaving 19 bases between them. Germline CDR1 and CDR2: LNHDA and SQIVND (reference sequence). This CDR3 region has 16 residues. CDR3 region: CASSNRFSEANYGYTF. The CDR3 nucleotides are TGTGCCAGTTCCAACAGGTTTTCGGAGGCTAACTATGGCTACACCTTC.

This clonotype was detected only a few times. The chain couples TRBV5-8 to TRBJ2-5, with 9 positions matching TRBD2. There are 15 residues in the CDR3. Germline V gene sequence: CDR1 SGHTS, CDR2 YDEGEE. V lost 1 base, J lost 4 bases, and 5 bases stayed unmatched. In nucleotides, the CDR3 is TGTGCCAGCAGCTTGAGAACAGCGGGAGGAGAGACCCAGTACTTC. Amino acid sequence: CASSLRTAGGETQYF.

The V and J genes are TRBV7-2 and TRBJ1-2, with 8 bases aligning to TRBD1. CDR1 is SGHTA, CDR2 FQGNSA, per germline. The CDR3 has 14 residues. The V segment lost 0 bases and the J segment 8 bases; nucleotides outside the gene matches: 5. Here the CDR3 reads CASSLAGQGLGYTF. The CDR3 DNA is TGTGCCAGCAGCTTAGCCGGACAGGGTCTCGGCTACACCTTC. The whole variable domain, remainder taken from reference TRBV7-2 and TRBJ1-2, is GAGVSQSPSNKVTEKGKDVELRCDPISGHTALYWYRQSLGQGLEFLIYFQGNSAPDKSGLPSDRFSAERTGGSVSTLTIQRTQQEDSAVYLCASSLAGQGLGYTFGSGTRLTVV.